This T cell receptor beta chain was captured in a study of blood T cell repertoires in COVID-19. Study context: The samples span acute and convalescent COVID-19 from the United States, Italy and Spain. The cDNA or gDNA used as material had been derived from T cells, B-cell-depleted T cells, or PBMCs.

Here immunoSEQ multiplex PCR was the method, and the copy in TCRdb shows in-frame clones only, minus some. The sample lists some 200,000 clones, roughly four fifths seen once, with around 6.1% in the top ten. This TCR derives from a woman between 35 and 50 years old with acute or convalescent COVID-19. The sequencing input was peripheral blood.

This CDR3 reads CASSEQGPNTEAFF. The CDR3 DNA reads as TGTGCCAGCTCAGAACAGGGACCCAACACTGAAGCTTTCTTT. The rearrangement joins TRBV18 to TRBJ1-1, with D tentatively TRBD1 (6 bases). Germline V gene lookup returns CDR1 KGHSH and CDR2 LQKENI. There are 14 residues in the CDR3. Trimming shortened V by 5 bases and J by 2 bases, and 12 bases separated the two germline ends.